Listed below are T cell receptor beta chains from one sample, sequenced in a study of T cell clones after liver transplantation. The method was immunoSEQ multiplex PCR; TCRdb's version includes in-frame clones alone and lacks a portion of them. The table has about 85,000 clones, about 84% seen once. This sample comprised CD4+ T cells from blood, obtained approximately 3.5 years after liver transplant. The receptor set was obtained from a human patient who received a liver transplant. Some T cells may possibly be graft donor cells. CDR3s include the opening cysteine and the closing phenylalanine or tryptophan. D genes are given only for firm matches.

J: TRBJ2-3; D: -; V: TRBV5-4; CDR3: CASSHVQGSDTQYF; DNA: TGTGCCAGCAGCCACGTCCAGGGGTCAGATACGCAGTATTTT
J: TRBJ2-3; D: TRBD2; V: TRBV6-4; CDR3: CASSFSGSRADTQYF; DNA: TGTGCCAGCAGCTTTAGCGGGAGTCGGGCAGATACGCAGTATTTT
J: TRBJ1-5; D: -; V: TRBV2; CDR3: CASSDTGAVQPQHF; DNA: TGTGCCAGCAGTGATACCGGGGCTGTTCAGCCCCAGCATTTT
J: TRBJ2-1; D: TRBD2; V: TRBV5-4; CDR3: CASSSGTSGRGNEQFF; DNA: TGTGCCAGCAGCTCCGGGACTAGCGGGAGAGGTAATGAGCAGTTCTTC
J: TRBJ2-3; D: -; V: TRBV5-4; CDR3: CASSSGSTDTQYF; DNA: TGTGCCAGCAGTAGCGGTAGCACAGATACGCAGTATTTT
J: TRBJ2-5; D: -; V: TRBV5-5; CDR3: CASSLGSGTETQYF; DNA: TGTGCCAGCAGCTTGGGGTCAGGGACAGAGACCCAGTACTTC
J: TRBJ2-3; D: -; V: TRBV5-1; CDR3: CASDARGSGTDTQYF; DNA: TGCGCCAGCGACGCAAGGGGATCGGGAACAGATACGCAGTATTTT
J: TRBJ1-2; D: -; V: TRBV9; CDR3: CASSVLLGGYTF; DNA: TGTGCCAGCAGCGTCCTCTTGGGTGGCTACACCTTC
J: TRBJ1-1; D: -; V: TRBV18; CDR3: CASSPTMAGAGTEAFF; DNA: TGTGCCAGCTCGCCCACAATGGCAGGGGCGGGAACTGAAGCTTTCTTT
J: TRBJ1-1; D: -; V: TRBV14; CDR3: CASSLLTGQNTEAFF; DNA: TGTGCCAGCAGCCTACTTACAGGGCAAAACACTGAAGCTTTCTTT
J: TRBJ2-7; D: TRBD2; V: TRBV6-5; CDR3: CASSLLAAGEQYF; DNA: TGTGCCAGCAGTCTGCTAGCGGCTGGAGAGCAGTACTTC
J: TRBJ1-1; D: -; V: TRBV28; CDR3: CASRGARGTNTEAFF; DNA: TGTGCCAGCAGGGGGGCCCGAGGGACGAACACTGAAGCTTTCTTT
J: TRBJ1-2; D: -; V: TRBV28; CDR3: CASSSSHGYTF; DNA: TGTGCCAGCTCCTCATCTCATGGCTACACCTTC
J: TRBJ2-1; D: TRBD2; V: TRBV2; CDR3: CASRPTLAGVSNEQFF; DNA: TGTGCCAGCAGACCGACACTAGCGGGAGTATCGAATGAGCAGTTCTTC
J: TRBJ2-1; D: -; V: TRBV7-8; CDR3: CASSFSYGANEQFF; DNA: TGTGCCAGCAGCTTTTCTTACGGGGCGAATGAGCAGTTCTTC